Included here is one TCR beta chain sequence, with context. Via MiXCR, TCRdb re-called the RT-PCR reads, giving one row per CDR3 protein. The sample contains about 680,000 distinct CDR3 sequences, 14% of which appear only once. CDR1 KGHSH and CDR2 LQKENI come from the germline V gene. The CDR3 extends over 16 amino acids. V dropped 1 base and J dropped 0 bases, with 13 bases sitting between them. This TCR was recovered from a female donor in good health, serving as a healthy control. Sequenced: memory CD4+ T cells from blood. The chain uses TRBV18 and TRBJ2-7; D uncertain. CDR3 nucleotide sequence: TGTGCCAGCTCACCACAGAGCCATCCTAGCTCCTACGAGCAGTACTTC. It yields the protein CASSPQSHPSSYEQYF.